Sequencing of this T cell receptor (beta chain) was carried out in a study of blood T cell repertoires in COVID-19. Study-wide background: The samples span acute and convalescent COVID-19 from the United States, Italy and Spain. Sample material is recorded as cDNA or gDNA derived from T cells, B-cell-depleted T cells, or PBMCs.

Clones were sequenced by immunoSEQ multiplex PCR, and TCRdb holds only the in-frame ones, with some missing. Of 100,000 to 150,000 clones in the sample, around 80% were seen once. In germline, CDR1 is SGHRS, CDR2 YFSETQ. CDR3 size: 13 residues. Trimming pared 2 bases from V and 5 bases from J, leaving 8 bases between. The source is a man aged 45 to 65 with acute or convalescent COVID-19. The V gene is TRBV5-1, the J gene TRBJ2-4; unclear D gene. Material: peripheral blood. The CDR3 region is CASSLNSQNIQYF. The CDR3 DNA sequence: TGCGCCAGCAGCTTAAACAGCCAAAACATTCAGTACTTC.